The 18 T cell receptor beta chains listed next were all sequenced from one sample in a study of blood T cell repertoires in COVID-19. Produced via immunoSEQ multiplex PCR; TCRdb's table is partial and in-frame only. The sample shows fewer than 200,000 clones, 70% to 90% of them seen only once. Sequences were obtained from peripheral blood. The receptors derive from an elderly woman with acute or convalescent COVID-19.

V is TRBV5-4 and J is TRBJ1-2; 7 nucleotides agree with TRBD1. The CDR3 contains 15 residues. The V gene end was trimmed by 3 bases and the J gene end by 5 bases; junction bases not matched to a gene: 10. From germline, CDR1 is SGHNT and CDR2 YYREEE (reference sequence). The CDR3 region is CASSSLGRGSYGYTF. The CDR3 region has the DNA TGTGCCAGCAGCTCGCTGGGCAGGGGGTCGTATGGCTACACCTTC.

J is TRBJ2-5 and V is TRBV5-1; 7 nucleotides align to TRBD1. CDR1 is SGHRS, CDR2 YFSETQ, per germline. V lost 4 bases, J lost 1 base, and 4 bases stayed unmatched. The CDR3 spans 14 residues. The CDR3 reads CASSTGQPQETQYF. The CDR3 DNA sequence: TGCGCCAGCAGCACGGGACAGCCCCAAGAGACCCAGTACTTC.

This clone was recorded once. V and J are TRBV7-9 and TRBJ2-7, with 10 bases matching TRBD1. V shed 5 bases and J 5 bases; nucleotides not matched to a gene: 15. The germline gives CDR1 SEHNR, CDR2 FQNEAQ (reference sequence). CDR3 length: 17 amino acids. For the CDR3, the DNA is TGTGCCAGCAGCCTACGTTTTTCGAGGGACAGGGGCCACGAGCAGTACTTC. It is translated as CASSLRFSRDRGHEQYF.

The chain couples TRBV12-3 or TRBV12-4 to TRBJ2-3; D may be TRBD2 (6 bases). V dropped 3 bases and J dropped 8 bases, with 12 bases sitting between them. The CDR3 has 13 residues. CDR3 sequence reads: CASSLGTPRTQYF. CDR3 bases: TGTGCCAGCAGTTTGGGGACTCCTCGTACGCAGTATTTT.

CDR3 coding DNA: TGCGCCAGCAGGTCGGGACAGGGGTCCACCGGGGAGCTGTTTTTT. It is translated as CASRSGQGSTGELFF. The rearrangement uses TRBV5-1 and TRBJ2-2; the match to TRBD1 covers 10 bases. Germline V gives CDR1 SGHRS, CDR2 YFSETQ. This CDR3 is built from 15 residues. The V gene end was trimmed by 5 bases and the J gene end by 4 bases; junction bases not matched to a gene: 5.

The chain couples TRBV4-1 to TRBJ2-7; D gene ambiguous. From germline, CDR1 is MGHRA and CDR2 YSYEKL. V was clipped by 4 bases and J by 5 bases, with 15 bases between them. The CDR3 totals 14 residues. CDR3 residues: CASSLRPTEDEQYF. In DNA, the CDR3 is TGCGCCAGCAGCCTTCGACCCACTGAGGACGAGCAGTACTTC.

The rearrangement joins TRBV7-6 to TRBJ1-6, with no clear D. The CDR3 is 16 residues long. V was clipped by 4 bases and J by 5 bases, with 15 bases between them. CDR1 and CDR2 (germline): SGHVS, FNYEAQ. Here the CDR3 reads CASSSGRRGNNSPLHF. The DNA for the CDR3 is TGTGCCAGCAGCTCAGGCCGCCGGGGTAATAATTCACCCCTCCACTTT.

The rearrangement links TRBV15 to TRBJ2-1, with D uncertain. This CDR3 is built from 12 residues. The V end lost 2 bases, the J end lost 9 bases, and 8 bases lay between the germline ends. CDR1 and CDR2 from the germline V gene are LNHNV and YYDKDF (reference sequence). The CDR3 sequence is CATSRSVGEQFF. As DNA, the CDR3 is TGTGCCACCAGCAGATCCGTCGGTGAGCAGTTCTTC. Full variable domain (missing parts from reference TRBV15 and TRBJ2-1): DAMVIQNPRYQVTQFGKPVTLSCSQTLNHNVMYWYQQKSSQAPKLLFHYYDKDFNNEADTPDNFQSRRPNTSFCFLDIRSPGLGDTAMYLCATSRSVGEQFFGPGTRLTVL.

The chain carries TRBV29-1 and TRBJ2-3, with D possibly being TRBD2 (7 bases). The germline V gene has CDR1 SQVTM and CDR2 ANQGSEA. The V gene lost 0 bases and the J gene lost 1 base, with 14 bases spanning the gap. CDR3 size: 16 residues. The CDR3 here is CSVEDLGGAGTDTQYF. The CDR3 DNA reads as TGCAGCGTTGAAGATCTTGGGGGGGCTGGCACAGATACGCAGTATTTT.

The CDR3 sequence: CAWSVLDEQYF. CDR3 coding DNA: TGTGCCTGGAGTGTACTGGACGAGCAGTACTTC. The chain couples TRBV30 to TRBJ2-7; D not resolved. CDR3 length: 11 amino acids. Germline-derived CDR1 and CDR2 are GTSNPN and SVGIG (reference sequence). Trimming left V 0 bases short and J 5 bases short, with 5 bases between. Supplemented by reference TRBV30 and TRBJ2-7, the full variable domain reads SQTIHQWPATLVQPVGSPLSLECTVEGTSNPNLYWYRQAAGRGLQLLFYSVGIGQISSEVPQNLSASRPQDRQFILSSKKLLLSDSGFYLCAWSVLDEQYFGPGTRLTVT.

The gene calls are TRBV19 and TRBJ2-7, with D possibly TRBD1 on 6 matching bases. Per the germline V gene, CDR1 is LNHDA and CDR2 is SQIVND (reference sequence). CDR3 length: 14 residues. V was trimmed by 6 bases and J by 2 bases, leaving 14 bases between them. CDR3 nucleotides: TGTGCCAGTAGGACCCGGGACACCGCCTACGAGCAGTACTTC. This sequence encodes CASRTRDTAYEQYF.

This sequence joins TRBV20-1 and TRBJ1-6; perhaps TRBD1 as D (5 bases). Per the germline V gene, CDR1 is DFQATT and CDR2 is SNEGSKA (reference sequence). This CDR3 spans 14 amino acids. V lost 3 bases and J lost 7, with 13 bases in between. CDR3 sequence: CSASKQGRNSPLHF. In DNA form, the CDR3 reads TGCAGTGCTAGTAAGCAGGGAAGGAATTCACCCCTCCACTTT.

The rearrangement joins TRBV19 to TRBJ1-4; D is undetermined. V lost 6 bases, J lost 0 bases, and 8 bases lay in between. Germline CDR1 is LNHDA and CDR2 is SQIVND (reference sequence). This CDR3 has 14 residues. CDR3 sequence (DNA): TGTGCCAGTAGAGACGGAGCAACTAATGAAAAACTGTTTTTT. It yields the protein CASRDGATNEKLFF.

The chain couples TRBV27 to TRBJ2-1; D is undetermined. With 8 bases removed from V and 4 bases from J, the gap between germline ends came to 6 bases. CDR3 size: 11 residues. The germline CDR1 and CDR2 sequences are MNHEY and SMNVEV (reference sequence). CDR3 residues: CASSLYNEQFF. The CDR3 coding sequence is TGTGCCAGCTCCCTATACAATGAGCAGTTCTTC.

The V gene is TRBV5-1, the J gene TRBJ1-3; a possible D gene is TRBD1 (6 bases). The CDR3 extends over 16 amino acids. Per the germline V gene, CDR1 is SGHRS and CDR2 is YFSETQ. V lost 2 bases to trimming and J lost 3 bases, with 15 bases between them. CDR3 coding DNA: TGCGCCAGCAGCTTAGGGCAGGGGCTTTTTGGAAACACCATATATTTT. It encodes CASSLGQGLFGNTIYF.

This sequence joins TRBV10-3 and TRBJ2-7; 11 bases line up with TRBD2. V was pared by 4 bases and J by 5 bases, with 4 bases of the junction left unmatched. Germline-derived CDR1 and CDR2 are ENHRY and SYGVKD. This CDR3 contains 14 residues. In nucleotides, the CDR3 is TGTGCCATCAGTGGGGGGACTAGCGGACACGAGCAGTACTTC. Amino acid sequence: CAISGGTSGHEQYF.

The chain uses TRBV5-4 and TRBJ2-2; tentative D call: TRBD1 (5 bases). The V and J ends lost 0 bases and 4 bases respectively, with 10 bases between them. There are 15 residues in the CDR3. From germline, CDR1 is SGHNT and CDR2 YYREEE (reference sequence). In DNA form, the CDR3 reads TGTGCCAGCAGCTTGGGGTCCAGGGTCACCGGGGAGCTGTTTTTT. Translation gives CASSLGSRVTGELFF.

The chain couples TRBV27 to TRBJ1-2; D is perhaps TRBD1 (6 bases). Germline V gives CDR1 MNHEY, CDR2 SMNVEV (reference sequence). V was pared by 3 bases and J by 0 bases, with 11 bases between. CDR3 length: 15 residues. The CDR3 loop reads CASSFNRASNYGYTF. The CDR3 nucleotides read TGTGCCAGCAGTTTTAACAGGGCGTCTAACTATGGCTACACCTTC.